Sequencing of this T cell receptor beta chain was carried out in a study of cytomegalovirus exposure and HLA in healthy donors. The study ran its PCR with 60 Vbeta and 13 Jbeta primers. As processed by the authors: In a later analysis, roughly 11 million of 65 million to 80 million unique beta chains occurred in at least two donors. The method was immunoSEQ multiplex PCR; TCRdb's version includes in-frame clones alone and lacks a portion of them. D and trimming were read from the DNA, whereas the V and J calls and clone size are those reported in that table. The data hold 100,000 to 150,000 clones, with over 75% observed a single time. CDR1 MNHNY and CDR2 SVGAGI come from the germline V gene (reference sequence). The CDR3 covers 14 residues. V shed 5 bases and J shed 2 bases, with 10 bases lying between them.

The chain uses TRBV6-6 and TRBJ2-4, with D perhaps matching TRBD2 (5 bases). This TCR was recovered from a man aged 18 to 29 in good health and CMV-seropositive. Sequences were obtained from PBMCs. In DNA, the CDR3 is TGTGCCAGCAGTGGAGACTATCCCAAAAACATTCAGTACTTC. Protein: CASSGDYPKNIQYF.